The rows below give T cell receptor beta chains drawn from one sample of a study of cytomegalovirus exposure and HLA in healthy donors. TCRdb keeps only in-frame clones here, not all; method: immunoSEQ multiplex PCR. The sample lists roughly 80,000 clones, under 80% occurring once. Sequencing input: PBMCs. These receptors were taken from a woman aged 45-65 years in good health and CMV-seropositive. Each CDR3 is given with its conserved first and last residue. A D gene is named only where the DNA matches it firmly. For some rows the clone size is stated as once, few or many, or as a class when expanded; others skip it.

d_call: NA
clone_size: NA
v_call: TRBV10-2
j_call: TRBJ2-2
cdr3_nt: TGCGCCAGCAGTGAAACGCCGGGAGTAGACACCGGGGAGCTGTTTTTT
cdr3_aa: CASSETPGVDTGELFF

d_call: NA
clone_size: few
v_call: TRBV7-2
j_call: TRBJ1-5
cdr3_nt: TGTGCCAGCAGCTTAGCCGAGAATCAGCCCCAGCATTTT
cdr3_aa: CASSLAENQPQHF

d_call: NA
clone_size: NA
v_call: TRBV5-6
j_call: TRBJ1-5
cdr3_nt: TGTGCCAGCAGCTTCTCCCCGGGGGGCAATCAGCCCCAGCATTTT
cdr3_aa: CASSFSPGGNQPQHF

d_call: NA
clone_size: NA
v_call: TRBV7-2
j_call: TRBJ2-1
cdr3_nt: TGTGCCAGCAGCACATATATCGATGAGCAGTTCTTC
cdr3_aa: CASSTYIDEQFF

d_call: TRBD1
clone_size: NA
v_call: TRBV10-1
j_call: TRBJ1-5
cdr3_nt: TGCGCCAGCAGTGAAAACTCGGACAGGGGGAATCAGCCCCAGCATTTT
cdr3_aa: CASSENSDRGNQPQHF

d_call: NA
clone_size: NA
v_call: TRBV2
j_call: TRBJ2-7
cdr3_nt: TGTGCCAGCAGACCTGGCAGGGCAGACGAGCAGTACTTC
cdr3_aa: CASRPGRADEQYF

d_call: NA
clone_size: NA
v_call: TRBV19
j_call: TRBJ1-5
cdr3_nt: TGTGCCAGTACCCCCCGGAGGGCAGGTCGGAATCAGCCCCAGCATTTT
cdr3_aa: CASTPRRAGRNQPQHF

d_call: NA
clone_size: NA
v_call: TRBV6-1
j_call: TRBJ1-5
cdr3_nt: TGTGCCAGCAGTGAAGCGAAGCGGGGGGAGCAACAGCCCCAGCATTTT
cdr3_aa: CASSEAKRGEQQPQHF

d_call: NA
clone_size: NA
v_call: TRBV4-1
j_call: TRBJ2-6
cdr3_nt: TGCGCCAGCAGCCGTCAAATTGGCAGTGAGGCCAACGTCCTGACTTTC
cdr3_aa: CASSRQIGSEANVLTF

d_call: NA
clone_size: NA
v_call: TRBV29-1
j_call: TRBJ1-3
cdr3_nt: TGCAGCGTGGGACACATCTCTGGAAACACCATATATTTT
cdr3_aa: CSVGHISGNTIYF

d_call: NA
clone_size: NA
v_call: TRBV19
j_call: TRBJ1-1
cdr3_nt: TGTGCCAGTAGGGCGGGGAACACTGAAGCTTTCTTT
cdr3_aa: CASRAGNTEAFF

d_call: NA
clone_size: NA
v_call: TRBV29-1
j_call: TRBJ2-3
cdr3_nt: TGCAGCGTTGGGAGTCCCTTGACCAAATCCACAGATACGCAGTATTTT
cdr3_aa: CSVGSPLTKSTDTQYF

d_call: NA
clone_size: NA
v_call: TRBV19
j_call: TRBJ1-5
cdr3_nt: TGTGCCAGTAGTATCCGAGGACAACAGCTGAATAGCAATCAGCCCCAGCATTTT
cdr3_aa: CASSIRGQQLNSNQPQHF

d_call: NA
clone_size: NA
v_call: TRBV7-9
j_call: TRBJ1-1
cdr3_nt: TGTTCCAGCAGCCCGATTAACAGGGATGAGATCATGAACACTGAAGCTTTCTTT
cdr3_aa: CSSSPINRDEIMNTEAFF

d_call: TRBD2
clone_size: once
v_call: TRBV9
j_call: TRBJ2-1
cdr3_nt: TGTGCCAGCAGCGTAACCCCTAGCGGGGGAAGGGAGCAGTTCTTC
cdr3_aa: CASSVTPSGGREQFF

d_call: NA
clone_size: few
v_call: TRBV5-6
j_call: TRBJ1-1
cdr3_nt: TGTGCCAGCAGACCTGTGGGGGAGGGCACTGAAGCTTTCTTT
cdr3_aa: CASRPVGEGTEAFF

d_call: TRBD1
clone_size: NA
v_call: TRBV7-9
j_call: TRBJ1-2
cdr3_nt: TGTGCCAGCAGCTGGAGCAGGGGGAACTATGGCTACACCTTC
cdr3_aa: CASSWSRGNYGYTF

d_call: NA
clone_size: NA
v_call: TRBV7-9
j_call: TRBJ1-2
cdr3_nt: TGTGCCAGCACTGAAACACGGGGAGAGTTCAACTATGGCTACACCTTC
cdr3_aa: CASTETRGEFNYGYTF

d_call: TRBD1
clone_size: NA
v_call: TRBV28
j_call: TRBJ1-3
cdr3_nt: TGTGCCAGCAGTCCAGGGGGCCAAAACACCATATATTTT
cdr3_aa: CASSPGGQNTIYF

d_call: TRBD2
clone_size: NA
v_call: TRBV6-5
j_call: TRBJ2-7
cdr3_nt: TGTGCCAGCAGTTACTCTAGCGGGACGGCGGTCTACGAGCAGTACTTC
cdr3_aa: CASSYSSGTAVYEQYF

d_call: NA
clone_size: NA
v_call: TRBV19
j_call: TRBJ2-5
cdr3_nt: TGTGCCAGTAGTATTCGCGGAGCCCCCCAAGAGACCCAGTACTTC
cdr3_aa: CASSIRGAPQETQYF

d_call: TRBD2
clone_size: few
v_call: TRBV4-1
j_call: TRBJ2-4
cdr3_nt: TGCGCCAGCAGCCAGAGGGTGACTAGCGGGGGCCATCATCTAGCCAAAAACATTCAGTACTTC
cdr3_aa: CASSQRVTSGGHHLAKNIQYF

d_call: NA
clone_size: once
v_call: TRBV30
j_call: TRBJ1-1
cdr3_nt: TGTGCCTGGAGCCGACAAAGGAACACTGAAGCTTTCTTT
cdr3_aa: CAWSRQRNTEAFF

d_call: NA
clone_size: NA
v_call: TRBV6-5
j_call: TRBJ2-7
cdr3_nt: TGTGCCAGCCTCCGGACGGGAGACTACGAGCAGTACTTC
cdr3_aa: CASLRTGDYEQYF

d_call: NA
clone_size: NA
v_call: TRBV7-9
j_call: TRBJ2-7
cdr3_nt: TGTGCCAGCAGTTATGTGTCCTACGAGCAGTACTTC
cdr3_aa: CASSYVSYEQYF

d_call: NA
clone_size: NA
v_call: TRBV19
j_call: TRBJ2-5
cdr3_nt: TGTGCCAGTAGCAAACGAGGACAGCCACAAGAGACCCAGTACTTC
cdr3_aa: CASSKRGQPQETQYF

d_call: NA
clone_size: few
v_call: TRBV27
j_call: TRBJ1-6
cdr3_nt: TGTGCCAGCAGTTTTGGAACAGTCTATTCACCCCTCCACTTT
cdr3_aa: CASSFGTVYSPLHF

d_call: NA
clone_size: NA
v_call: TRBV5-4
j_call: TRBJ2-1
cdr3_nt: TGTGCCAGCAGCTCGGGTGTAGATTCCTACAATGAGCAGTTCTTC
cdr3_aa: CASSSGVDSYNEQFF

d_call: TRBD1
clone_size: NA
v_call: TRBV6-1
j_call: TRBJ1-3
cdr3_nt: TGTGCCAGCAGTGAGGGACAGTGGGGCTCTGGAAACACCATATATTTT
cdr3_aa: CASSEGQWGSGNTIYF

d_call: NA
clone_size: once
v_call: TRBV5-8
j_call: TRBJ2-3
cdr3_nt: TGTGCCAGCAGCTTGGCGGGAGACACAGATACGCAGTATTTT
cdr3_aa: CASSLAGDTDTQYF

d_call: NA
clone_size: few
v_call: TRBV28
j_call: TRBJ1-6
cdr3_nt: TGTGCCAGCAGTTTAACCAGGGCCGGTTCACCCCTCCACTTT
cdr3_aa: CASSLTRAGSPLHF

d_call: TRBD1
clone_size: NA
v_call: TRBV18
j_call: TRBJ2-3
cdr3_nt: TGTGCCAGCTCAAGCCGGGACAGGGAGGTAGATACGCAGTATTTT
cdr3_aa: CASSSRDREVDTQYF

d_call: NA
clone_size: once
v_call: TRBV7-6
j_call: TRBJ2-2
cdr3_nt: TGTGCCAGCAGCTTCGGGGGGCTATTGGGGGAGCTGTTTTTT
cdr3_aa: CASSFGGLLGELFF

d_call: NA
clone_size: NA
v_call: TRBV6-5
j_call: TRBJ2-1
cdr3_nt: TGTGCCAGCAGTTACTCGCCAGAACACAATGAGCAGTTCTTC
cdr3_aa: CASSYSPEHNEQFF

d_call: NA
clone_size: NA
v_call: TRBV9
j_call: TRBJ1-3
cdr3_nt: TGTGCCAGCAGCGTAGACGGGAAGACAGGAAACACCATATATTTT
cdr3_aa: CASSVDGKTGNTIYF